This T cell receptor (beta chain) appears in the sequencing data of a study of early T cells in non-severe SARS-CoV-2 infection. Across the study: Sequencing of bulk RNA from unsorted whole blood was done, without chain pairing. Study conclusions and caveats: Anti-spike CD8 responses were favored in VDJdb matching, and private and CD4 specificities were missed.

The TCR library protocol was used to attach unique molecular identifiers. These identifiers were attached to individual cDNA molecules. TCRdb itself ran the 5' RACE reads through MiXCR, one entry per CDR3 protein. Here the sample spans over 90,000 distinct CDR3 sequences, 9.5% to 15% being singletons. The CDR3 totals 14 residues. With V trimmed by 0 bases and J by 9 bases, 5 bases remained unmatched. CDR1 and CDR2 from the germline V gene are KGHSH and LQKENI. In the case of this clonotype: Its antigen remains unidentified.

The rearrangement uses TRBV18 and TRBJ2-1; 7 positions match TRBD2. The TCR was taken from an adult who was a healthcare worker with PCR-confirmed SARS-CoV-2 infection or an uninfected control (not recorded which). Sequenced here: whole blood, sampled at baseline. This CDR3 is CASSPPVREGEQFF. CDR3 bases: TGTGCCAGCTCACCACCGGTAAGGGAGGGTGAGCAGTTCTTC.